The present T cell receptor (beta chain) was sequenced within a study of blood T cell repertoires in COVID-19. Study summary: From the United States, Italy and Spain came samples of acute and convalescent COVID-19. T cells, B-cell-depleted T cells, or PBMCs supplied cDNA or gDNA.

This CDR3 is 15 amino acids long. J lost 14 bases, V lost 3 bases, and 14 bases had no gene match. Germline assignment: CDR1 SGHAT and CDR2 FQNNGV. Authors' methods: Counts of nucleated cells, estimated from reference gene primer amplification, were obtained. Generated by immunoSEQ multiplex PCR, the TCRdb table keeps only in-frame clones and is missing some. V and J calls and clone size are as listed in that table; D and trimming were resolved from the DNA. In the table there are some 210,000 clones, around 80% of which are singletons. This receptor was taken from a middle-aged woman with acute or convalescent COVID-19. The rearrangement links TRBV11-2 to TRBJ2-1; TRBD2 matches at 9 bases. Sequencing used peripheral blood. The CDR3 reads CASSFPEAGGPGKFF. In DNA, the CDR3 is TGTGCCAGCAGCTTCCCGGAGGCGGGGGGGCCGGGGAAGTTCTTC.